These 20 T cell receptor beta chains were sequenced from one sample in a study of cytomegalovirus exposure and HLA in healthy donors. This PCR relied on a set of 60 Vbeta primers and 13 Jbeta primers. The table came from immunoSEQ multiplex PCR; TCRdb's copy has only in-frame clones and leaves some out. The sample contains under 150,000 clones, around 77% of which appear only once. The specimen sequenced was PBMCs. The receptor source for this set is a woman aged 45-65 years in good health and CMV-seronegative.

The chain uses TRBV29-1 and TRBJ2-3; 7 nucleotides agree with TRBD1. The J segment lost 0 bases and the V segment lost 1 base, leaving 10 bases of the junction unmatched. The CDR3 runs to 17 residues. CDR1 SQVTM and CDR2 ANQGSEA come from the germline V gene. The CDR3 protein is CSVEAPYRGPSTDTQYF. DNA for the CDR3: TGCAGCGTTGAAGCACCTTACAGGGGCCCCAGCACAGATACGCAGTATTTT.

The chain carries TRBV5-6 and TRBJ1-2; 7 bases agree with TRBD1. In germline, CDR1 is SGHDT, CDR2 YYEEEE. With V trimmed by 5 bases and J by 4 bases, 5 bases remained unmatched. This CDR3 region has 13 residues. CDR3 loop: CASSSTGLYGYTF. The CDR3 region has the DNA TGTGCCAGCAGTTCGACAGGGCTCTATGGCTACACCTTC.

This clone was detected only a few times. This chain joins TRBV27 and TRBJ1-5; 9 positions agree with TRBD1. The CDR3 runs to 14 residues. V was clipped by 8 bases and J by 6 bases; unmatched bases: 8. Germline V CDR1 and CDR2: MNHEY, SMNVEV (reference sequence). CDR3 bases: TGTGCCAGCGCTCGGGACAGGGAAGTTCAGCCCCAGCATTTT. It yields the protein CASARDREVQPQHF.

This clone was recorded only once. The chain uses TRBV11-3 and TRBJ2-5, with 8 bases that match TRBD1. V was pared by 5 bases and J by 0 bases, with 5 bases of the junction left unmatched. In germline, CDR1 is SGHNT, CDR2 YENEEA. This CDR3 region has 15 residues. The chain's CDR3 is CASSQGQENQETQYF. As DNA, the CDR3 is TGTGCCAGCAGCCAGGGACAGGAGAACCAAGAGACCCAGTACTTC.

The chain combines TRBV2 with TRBJ1-5, with D perhaps matching TRBD1 (5 bases). The CDR3 has 13 amino acids. V gave up 3 bases and J gave up 5 bases, with 8 bases separating them. In germline, CDR1 is SNHLY, CDR2 FYNNEI. DNA for the CDR3: TGTGCCAGCAGTGACGGGGGGGATCAGCCCCAGCATTTT. This encodes CASSDGGDQPQHF.

This sequence joins TRBV28 and TRBJ1-4; D remains ambiguous. The CDR3 is 14 amino acids. The V end was cut by 4 bases, the J end by 5 bases, with 11 bases between. Germline values: CDR1 MDHEN, CDR2 SYDVKM. CDR3 in DNA: TGTGCCAGCAGTTCTACAGCGGTCAATGAAAAACTGTTTTTT. Its translation is CASSSTAVNEKLFF.

The rearrangement joins TRBV30 to TRBJ1-2, with a weak D call TRBD1 (6 bases). Germline lookup yields CDR1 GTSNPN and CDR2 SVGIG (reference sequence). The CDR3 contains 15 residues. The V end was cut by 3 bases, the J end by 0 bases, with 14 bases between. CDR3 sequence (DNA): TGTGCCTGGAGCAGGGGCGAAATAACTAACTATGGCTACACCTTC. Its protein is CAWSRGEITNYGYTF.

The V gene is TRBV7-2, the J gene TRBJ2-3; 7 bases map to TRBD1. J was trimmed by 2 bases and V by 1 base; bases with no gene match: 3. Germline loops: CDR1 SGHTA, CDR2 FQGNSA. The CDR3 runs to 15 residues. DNA of the CDR3: TGTGCCAGCAGCTTAGGACAGGGTGACACAGATACGCAGTATTTT. This translates into CASSLGQGDTDTQYF.

CDR3 sequence reads: CASSSFGGSGNTIYF. The CDR3 DNA reads TGTGCCAGCAGCTCATTCGGGGGATCCGGAAACACCATATATTTT. This rearrangement joins TRBV7-2 to TRBJ1-3; tentatively, D is TRBD1 (5 bases). Trimming removed 4 bases at V and 4 bases at J, with 14 bases between. The CDR3 is 15 residues long. CDR1 and CDR2 (germline): SGHTA, FQGNSA.

This chain links TRBV5-6 with TRBJ2-5, with TRBD1 matching 8 bases. The CDR3 totals 15 residues. After removal of 4 bases from V and 3 bases from J, the junction contained 8 bases not matched to a gene. Germline values: CDR1 SGHDT, CDR2 YYEEEE. CDR3 protein: CASSLLTGVEETQYF. CDR3 nucleotides: TGTGCCAGCAGCCTATTGACAGGGGTTGAAGAGACCCAGTACTTC.

The chain couples TRBV27 to TRBJ2-7; D remains unclear. The CDR3 has 14 residues. Germline CDR1 reads MNHEY; CDR2 reads SMNVEV (reference sequence). V dropped 6 bases and J dropped 5 bases, with 17 bases sitting between them. CDR3 protein: CASRLGAASDEQYF. The DNA for the CDR3 is TGTGCCAGCAGACTTGGTGCGGCGTCCGACGAGCAGTACTTC.

DNA for the CDR3: TGTGCCAGTAGTATGGTCGGACAGGGGGAAAAACTGTTTTTT. It is translated as CASSMVGQGEKLFF. The chain is built from TRBV19 and TRBJ1-4, with TRBD1 matching 9 bases. The CDR3 contains 14 residues. Per the germline V gene, CDR1 is LNHDA and CDR2 is SQIVND (reference sequence). V was clipped by 3 bases and J by 8 bases; unmatched bases: 4. Supplemented by reference TRBV19 and TRBJ1-4, the full variable domain reads DGGITQSPKYLFRKEGQNVTLSCEQNLNHDAMYWYRQDPGQGLRLIYYSQIVNDFQKGDIAEGYSVSREKKESFPLTVTSAQKNPTAFYLCASSMVGQGEKLFFGSGTQLSVL.

The chain joins TRBV19 to TRBJ2-3, with D possibly matching TRBD2 (6 bases). The CDR3 length is 16 residues. Trimming cost V 3 bases and J 1 base, with 14 bases left between them. Germline CDR1 is LNHDA and CDR2 is SQIVND (reference sequence). The CDR3 is CASSIGGGKGTDTQYF. The CDR3 nucleotides are TGTGCCAGTAGTATCGGTGGCGGGAAGGGCACAGATACGCAGTATTTT.

This clone was seen more than once but under ten times. The chain recombines TRBV11-2 with TRBJ2-6, with 7 bases that match TRBD1. The V and J ends lost 4 bases and 0 bases, in that order; junction bases with no gene match: 9. The CDR3 consists of 18 residues. Germline values: CDR1 SGHAT, CDR2 FQNNGV. CDR3 in amino acids: CASSSQGQISSGANVLTF. The CDR3 nucleotides read TGTGCCAGCAGCTCACAGGGACAGATCAGCTCTGGGGCCAACGTCCTGACTTTC.

The CDR3 sequence is CASSSTGGPQPQHF. CDR3 bases: TGTGCCAGCAGCTCCACAGGGGGCCCTCAGCCCCAGCATTTT. The J gene is TRBJ1-5, the V gene TRBV7-9, with 9 bases matching TRBD1. The CDR3 runs to 14 residues. V was clipped by 4 bases and J by 6 bases; unmatched bases: 4. CDR1 SEHNR and CDR2 FQNEAQ come from the germline V gene (reference sequence).

The chain carries TRBV2 and TRBJ2-2, with unresolved D. CDR1 is SNHLY and CDR2 is FYNNEI in the germline V gene. The CDR3 covers 15 residues. Trimming removed 7 bases at V and 0 bases at J, with 12 bases between. CDR3 sequence reads: CASIELTPNTGELFF. In nucleotides, the CDR3 is TGTGCCAGCATAGAATTAACCCCGAACACCGGGGAGCTGTTTTTT. The full variable domain, completed using reference TRBV2 and TRBJ2-2, is EPEVTQTPSHQVTQMGQEVILRCVPISNHLYFYWYRQILGQKVEFLVSFYNNEISEKSEIFDDQFSVERPDGSNFTLKIRSTKLEDSAMYFCASIELTPNTGELFFGEGSRLTVL.

The chain combines TRBV11-2 with TRBJ2-1; TRBD2 agrees at 10 bases. The germline CDR1 and CDR2 sequences are SGHAT and FQNNGV. Trimming cost V 5 bases and J 6 bases; bases outside gene matches: 4. The CDR3 consists of 14 residues. This CDR3 is CASSPGLASNEQFF. CDR3 coding DNA: TGTGCCAGCAGCCCGGGACTAGCGAGCAATGAGCAGTTCTTC.

The CDR3 loop is CASRKTGQGALYSNQPQHF. For the CDR3, the DNA is TGTGCCAGCAGGAAGACGGGACAGGGGGCACTCTATAGCAATCAGCCCCAGCATTTT. The chain joins TRBV28 to TRBJ1-5; TRBD1 agrees at 12 bases. J was trimmed by 0 bases and V by 6 bases; bases with no gene match: 12. The CDR3 consists of 19 residues. The germline V gene encodes CDR1 MDHEN and CDR2 SYDVKM.

This clone has just one count. The rearrangement joins TRBV9 to TRBJ1-1, with D possibly being TRBD1 (6 bases). The CDR3 consists of 14 residues. Germline V CDR1 and CDR2: SGDLS, YYNGEE. V lost 3 bases and J 6 bases, leaving 15 bases between the germline ends. CDR3 bases: TGTGCCAGCAGCGAAAACAGGGAATTGGCTGAAGCTTTCTTT. Translated: CASSENRELAEAFF.

The J gene is TRBJ2-3, the V gene TRBV4-2; tentative D call: TRBD2 (5 bases). In germline, CDR1 is LGHNA, CDR2 YNFKEQ. V was shortened by 8 bases and J by 0 bases, with 12 bases between the two germline ends. This CDR3 contains 14 residues. The chain's CDR3 is CASRRGLSTDTQYF. CDR3 sequence (DNA): TGTGCCAGCCGGAGAGGACTTAGCACAGATACGCAGTATTTT.